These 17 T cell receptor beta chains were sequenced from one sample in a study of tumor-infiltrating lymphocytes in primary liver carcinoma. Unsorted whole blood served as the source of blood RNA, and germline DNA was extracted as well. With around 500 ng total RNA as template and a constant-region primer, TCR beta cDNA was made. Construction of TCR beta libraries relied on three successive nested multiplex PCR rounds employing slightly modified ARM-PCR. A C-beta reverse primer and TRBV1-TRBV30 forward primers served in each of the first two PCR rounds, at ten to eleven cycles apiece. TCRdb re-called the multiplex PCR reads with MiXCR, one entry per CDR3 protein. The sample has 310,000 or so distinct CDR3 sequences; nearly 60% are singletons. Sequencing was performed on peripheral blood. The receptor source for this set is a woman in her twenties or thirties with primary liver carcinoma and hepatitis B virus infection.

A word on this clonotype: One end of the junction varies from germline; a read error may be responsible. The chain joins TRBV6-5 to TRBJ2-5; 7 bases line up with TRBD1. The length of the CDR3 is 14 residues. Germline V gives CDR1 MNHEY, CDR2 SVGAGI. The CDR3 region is CASTPGGPPGTHYF. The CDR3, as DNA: TGTGCCAGCACTCCAGGGGGTCCTCCGGGGACCCATTACTTC.

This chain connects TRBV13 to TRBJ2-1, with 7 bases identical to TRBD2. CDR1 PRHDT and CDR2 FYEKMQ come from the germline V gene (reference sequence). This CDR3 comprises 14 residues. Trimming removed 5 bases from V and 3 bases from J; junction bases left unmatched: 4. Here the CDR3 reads CASSLAESYNEQFF. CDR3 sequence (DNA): TGTGCCAGCAGCCTAGCGGAAAGCTACAATGAGCAGTTCTTC.

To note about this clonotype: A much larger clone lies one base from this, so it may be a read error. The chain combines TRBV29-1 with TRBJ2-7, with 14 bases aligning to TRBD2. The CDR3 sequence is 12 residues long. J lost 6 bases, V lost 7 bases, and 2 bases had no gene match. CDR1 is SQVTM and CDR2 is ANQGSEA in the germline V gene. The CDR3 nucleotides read TGCAGCGACGGACTAGCGGGAGGCGAGCAGTACTTC. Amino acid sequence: CSDGLAGGEQYF.

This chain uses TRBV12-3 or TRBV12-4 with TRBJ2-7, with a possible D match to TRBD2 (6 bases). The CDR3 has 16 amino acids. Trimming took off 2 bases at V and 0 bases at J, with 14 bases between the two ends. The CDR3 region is CASSLSGEGTSYEQYF. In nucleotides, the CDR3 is TGTGCCAGCAGTTTATCGGGAGAGGGGACCTCCTACGAGCAGTACTTC.

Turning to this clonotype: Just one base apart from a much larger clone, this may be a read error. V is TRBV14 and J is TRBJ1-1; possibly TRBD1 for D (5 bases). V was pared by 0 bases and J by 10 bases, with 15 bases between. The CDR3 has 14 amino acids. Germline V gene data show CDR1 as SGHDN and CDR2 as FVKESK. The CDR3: CASSQEVRGSVAFF. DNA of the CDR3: TGTGCCAGCAGCCAAGAGGTTCGGGGCTCTGTAGCTTTCTTT.

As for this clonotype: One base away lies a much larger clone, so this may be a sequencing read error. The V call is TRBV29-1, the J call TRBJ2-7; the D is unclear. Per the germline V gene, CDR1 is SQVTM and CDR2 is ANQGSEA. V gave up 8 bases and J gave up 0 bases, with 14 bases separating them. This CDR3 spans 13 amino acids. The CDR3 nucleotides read TGCAGCATTTTGGCGGCGAGCTCCTACGAGCAGTACTTC. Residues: CSILAASSYEQYF.

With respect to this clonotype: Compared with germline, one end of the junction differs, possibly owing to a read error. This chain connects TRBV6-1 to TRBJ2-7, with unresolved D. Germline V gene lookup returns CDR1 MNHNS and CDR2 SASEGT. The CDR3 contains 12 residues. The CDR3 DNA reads TGTGCCAGCAGCGTGCGGATGAGCGAGCGGTACTTC. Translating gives CASSVRMSERYF.

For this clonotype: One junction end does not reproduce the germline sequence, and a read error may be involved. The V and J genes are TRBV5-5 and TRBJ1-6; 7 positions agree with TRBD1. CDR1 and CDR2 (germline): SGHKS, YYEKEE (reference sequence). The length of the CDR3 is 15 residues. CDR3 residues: CASSFQGTENSPPHF. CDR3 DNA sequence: TGTGCCAGCAGCTTCCAGGGGACAGAGAATTCACCCCCCCACTTT.

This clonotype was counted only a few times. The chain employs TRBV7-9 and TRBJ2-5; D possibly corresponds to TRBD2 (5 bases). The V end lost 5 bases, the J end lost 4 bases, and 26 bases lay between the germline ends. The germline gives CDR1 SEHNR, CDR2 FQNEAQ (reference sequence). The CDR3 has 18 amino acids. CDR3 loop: CASSPPGGYREIRETQYF. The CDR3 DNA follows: TGTGCCAGCAGCCCACCGGGCGGGTATAGGGAGATTCGAGAGACCCAGTACTTC. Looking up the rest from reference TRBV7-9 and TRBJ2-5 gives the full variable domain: DTGVSQNPRHKITKRGQNVTFRCDPISEHNRLYWYRQTLGQGPEFLTYFQNEAQLEKSRLLSDRFSAERPKGSFSTLEIQRTEQGDSAMYLCASSPPGGYREIRETQYFGPGTRLLVL.

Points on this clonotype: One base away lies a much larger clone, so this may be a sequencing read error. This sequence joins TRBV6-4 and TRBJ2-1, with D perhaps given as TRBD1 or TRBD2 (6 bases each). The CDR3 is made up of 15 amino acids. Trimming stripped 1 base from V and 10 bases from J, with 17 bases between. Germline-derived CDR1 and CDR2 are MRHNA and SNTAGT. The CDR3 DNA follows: TGTGCCAGCAGTGACTTGTCGGGGGCCAAGGGGGAGCAGTTCTTC. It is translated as CASSDLSGAKGEQFF.

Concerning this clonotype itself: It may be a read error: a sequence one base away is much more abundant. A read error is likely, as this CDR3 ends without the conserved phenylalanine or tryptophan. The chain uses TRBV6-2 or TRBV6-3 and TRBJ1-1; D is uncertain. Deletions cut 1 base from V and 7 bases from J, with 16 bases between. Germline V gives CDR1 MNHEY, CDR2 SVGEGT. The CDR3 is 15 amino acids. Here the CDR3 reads CASSYYQSGVGEAFL. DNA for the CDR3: TGTGCCAGCAGTTACTATCAGTCCGGAGTTGGTGAAGCTTTCTTA.

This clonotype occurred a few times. The CDR3 region is CASRSTLAKNIQYF. CDR3 sequence (DNA): TGTGCCAGCAGGTCCACCCTAGCCAAAAACATTCAGTACTTC. The genes are TRBV6-6 and TRBJ2-4, with D hard to call. Germline CDR1 is MNHNY and CDR2 is SVGAGI (reference sequence). V dropped 6 bases and J dropped 0 bases, with 9 bases sitting between them. The CDR3 covers 14 residues.

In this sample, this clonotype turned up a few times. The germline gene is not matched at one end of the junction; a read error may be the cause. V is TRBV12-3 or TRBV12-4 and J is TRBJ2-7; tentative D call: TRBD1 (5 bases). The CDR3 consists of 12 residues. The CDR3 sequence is CVSSPDTYEQYF. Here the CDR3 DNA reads TGTGTCAGCAGTCCGGACACCTACGAGCAGTACTTC.

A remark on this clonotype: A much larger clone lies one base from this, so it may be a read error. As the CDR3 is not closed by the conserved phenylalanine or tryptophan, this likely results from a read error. CDR3 sequence (DNA): TGCAGCGTCACAACAGGGGTCACTGAAGCTTTCTCT. This codes for CSVTTGVTEAFS. The J gene is TRBJ1-1, the V gene TRBV29-1, with TRBD1 matching over 7 bases. With 6 bases clipped from V and 4 bases from J, the junction kept 5 bases outside the gene matches. Germline loops: CDR1 SQVTM, CDR2 ANQGSEA. The length of the CDR3 is 12 residues.

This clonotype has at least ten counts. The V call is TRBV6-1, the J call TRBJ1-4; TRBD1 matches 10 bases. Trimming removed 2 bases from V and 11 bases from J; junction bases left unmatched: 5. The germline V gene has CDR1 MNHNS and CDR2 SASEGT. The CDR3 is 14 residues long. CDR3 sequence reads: CASSESTGGGKLFF. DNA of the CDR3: TGTGCCAGCAGTGAATCGACAGGGGGCGGGAAACTGTTTTTT.

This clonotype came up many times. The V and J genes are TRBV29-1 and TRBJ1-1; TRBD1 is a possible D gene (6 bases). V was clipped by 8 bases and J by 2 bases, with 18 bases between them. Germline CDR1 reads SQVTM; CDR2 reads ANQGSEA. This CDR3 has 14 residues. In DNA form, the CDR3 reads TGCAGCTCCCTTGGAGGGGGGGAAAACACTGAAGCTTTCTTT. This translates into CSSLGGGENTEAFF.

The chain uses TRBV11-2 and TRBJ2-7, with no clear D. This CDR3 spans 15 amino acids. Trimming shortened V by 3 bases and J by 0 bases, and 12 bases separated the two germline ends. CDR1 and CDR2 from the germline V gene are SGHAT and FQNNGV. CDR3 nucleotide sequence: TGTGCCAGCAGCTTCAGTAACGGAAGCTCCTACGAGCAGTACTTC. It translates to CASSFSNGSSYEQYF.